The 21 T cell receptor beta chains in this list originate from one sample, sequenced in a study of shared clonotypes between healthy human individuals. Some clones are missing from TCRdb's copy, which holds only in-frame ones; the method was immunoSEQ multiplex PCR. The table has around 2.5 million clones, 80% to 95% seen once. The sequenced sample was naive CD4+ T cells from PBMCs. The subset: CD45RA+ positively selected. These TCRs come from a man younger than 35 in good health. Some clones in this sample may be carry-over from other donors' samples.

This chain uses TRBV7-9 with TRBJ2-3; D ambiguous. Germline V gene sequence: CDR1 SEHNR, CDR2 FQNEAQ (reference sequence). Trimming removed 0 bases from V and 2 bases from J, with 12 bases in between. CDR3 length: 16 amino acids. For the CDR3, the DNA is TGTGCCAGCAGCTTAGCCTGGTTGGGCTACACAGATACGCAGTATTTT. Its protein product is CASSLAWLGYTDTQYF.

The chain uses TRBV5-4 and TRBJ2-2; 11 bases are a match to TRBD2. CDR1 and CDR2 from the germline V gene are SGHNT and YYREEE (reference sequence). Trimming cost V 4 bases and J 0 bases; bases outside gene matches: 2. CDR3 length: 16 residues. The CDR3 is CASSPTSGANTGELFF. CDR3 in DNA: TGTGCCAGCAGCCCGACTAGCGGGGCGAACACCGGGGAGCTGTTTTTT. The full variable domain, its missing parts supplied by reference TRBV5-4 and TRBJ2-2, is ETGVTQSPTHLIKTRGQQVTLRCSSQSGHNTVSWYQQALGQGPQFIFQYYREEENGRGNFPPRFSGLQFPNYSSELNVNALELDDSALYLCASSPTSGANTGELFFGEGSRLTVL.

The J gene is TRBJ2-7, the V gene TRBV9; 15 bases map to TRBD2. The CDR3 covers 16 residues. CDR1 is SGDLS, CDR2 YYNGEE, per germline. With 4 bases clipped from V and 4 bases from J, the junction kept 6 bases outside the gene matches. The CDR3 loop reads CASSLGLAGGQYEQYF. CDR3 in DNA: TGTGCCAGCAGCTTAGGACTAGCGGGAGGGCAATACGAGCAGTACTTC.

The chain carries TRBV6-6 and TRBJ2-1, with D uncertain. The germline V and J ends were trimmed by 0 bases and 10 bases, with 7 bases remaining between them. This CDR3 spans 12 amino acids. The germline V gene encodes CDR1 MNHNY and CDR2 SVGAGI (reference sequence). CDR3 DNA: TGTGCCAGCAGTTACTCTGTTCGGGAGCAGTTCTTC. Amino acids: CASSYSVREQFF.

The chain uses TRBV11-2 and TRBJ2-3, with D possibly TRBD1 on 5 matching bases. The germline gives CDR1 SGHAT, CDR2 FQNNGV. This CDR3 comprises 13 residues. V was pared by 8 bases and J by 1 base, with 10 bases between. CDR3 sequence reads: CASCRGGTDTQYF. The CDR3 coding sequence is TGTGCCAGCTGTAGGGGCGGCACAGATACGCAGTATTTT.

This sequence joins TRBV2 and TRBJ1-6, with 7 bases identical to TRBD1. The CDR3 runs 15 residues. V lost 8 bases and J lost 3; bases outside the gene matches: 7. Germline CDR1 and CDR2: SNHLY and FYNNEI. The CDR3 spells CASVPGTDYNSPLHF. The CDR3 nucleotides read TGTGCCAGCGTCCCCGGGACAGACTATAATTCACCCCTCCACTTT. Supplemented by reference TRBV2 and TRBJ1-6, the full variable domain reads EPEVTQTPSHQVTQMGQEVILRCVPISNHLYFYWYRQILGQKVEFLVSFYNNEISEKSEIFDDQFSVERPDGSNFTLKIRSTKLEDSAMYFCASVPGTDYNSPLHFGNGTRLTVT.

J is TRBJ1-1 and V is TRBV6-5; TRBD1 matches at 7 bases. Trimming removed 5 bases from V and 1 base from J; junction bases left unmatched: 7. The CDR3 spans 15 residues. Germline V gene lookup returns CDR1 MNHEY and CDR2 SVGAGI. The CDR3 is CASSHRDSPNTEAFF. DNA of the CDR3: TGTGCCAGCAGTCACAGGGACAGTCCGAACACTGAAGCTTTCTTT.

The J gene is TRBJ2-2, the V gene TRBV25-1, with unresolved D. Germline V gives CDR1 MGHDK, CDR2 SYGVNS. The CDR3 is made up of 12 amino acids. The ends were cut back, 7 bases at V and 3 bases at J, with 6 bases in the middle. In DNA, the CDR3 is TGTGCCAGCAAGAAGGACACCGGGGAGCTGTTTTTT. Its protein is CASKKDTGELFF. Looking up the rest from reference TRBV25-1 and TRBJ2-2 gives the full variable domain: EADIYQTPRYLVIGTGKKITLECSQTMGHDKMYWYQQDPGMELHLIHYSYGVNSTEKGDLSSESTVSRIRTEHFPLTLESARPSHTSQYLCASKKDTGELFFGEGSRLTVL.

The chain uses TRBV6-5 and TRBJ1-1, with a tentative D call TRBD1 (5 bases). From germline, CDR1 is MNHEY and CDR2 SVGAGI. V lost 2 bases and J lost 1, with 14 bases in between. This CDR3 region has 16 residues. CDR3 amino acids: CASSYERGQANTEAFF. CDR3 bases: TGTGCCAGCAGTTACGAAAGGGGCCAGGCGAACACTGAAGCTTTCTTT.

The V and J genes are TRBV4-1 and TRBJ1-3; tentatively, D is TRBD1 (6 bases). V lost 4 bases and J lost 3, with 10 bases in between. Germline V gene sequence: CDR1 MGHRA, CDR2 YSYEKL. This CDR3 has 14 residues. The CDR3 sequence: CASSPKGGGNTIYF. In DNA, the CDR3 is TGCGCCAGCAGCCCGAAAGGGGGTGGAAACACCATATATTTT.

V gene TRBV9 combines with J gene TRBJ2-2, with 15 bases that match TRBD2. Per the germline V gene, CDR1 is SGDLS and CDR2 is YYNGEE. Trimming took 3 bases from V and 2 from J; bases not matched to a gene: 2. The CDR3 spans 17 residues. Here the CDR3 reads CASSEGLAGGNTGELFF. CDR3 DNA sequence: TGTGCCAGCAGCGAGGGACTAGCGGGAGGTAACACCGGGGAGCTGTTTTTT.

In the case of this clone: This specimen includes other DNA sequences encoding the same CDR3. The CDR3 DNA sequence: TGTGCCAGCAGTTTACTACAGGGAAGCAATCAGCCCCAGCATTTT. Translation: CASSLLQGSNQPQHF. V is TRBV28 and J is TRBJ1-5; perhaps TRBD1 as D (6 bases). The germline CDR1 and CDR2 sequences are MDHEN and SYDVKM. V lost 2 bases and J 1 base, leaving 9 bases between the germline ends. The CDR3 is 15 residues long.

This chain joins TRBV19 and TRBJ1-2; D is uncertain. Trimming left V 3 bases short and J 6 bases short, with 8 bases between. Looked up from germline, CDR1 is LNHDA and CDR2 is SQIVND (reference sequence). The CDR3 extends over 12 amino acids. This CDR3 is CASSIRVDGYTF. Written as DNA, the CDR3 is TGTGCCAGTAGTATTCGAGTAGATGGCTACACCTTC.

This clone was found a few times. The V call is TRBV19, the J call TRBJ1-2; D is uncertain. This CDR3 comprises 14 residues. Germline loops: CDR1 LNHDA, CDR2 SQIVND (reference sequence). The ends were cut back, 9 bases at V and 7 bases at J, with 21 bases in the middle. The CDR3: CASTQGGRLGGYTF. Written as DNA, the CDR3 is TGTGCCAGCACCCAAGGTGGTCGGTTGGGTGGCTACACCTTC.

The chain uses TRBV5-4 and TRBJ2-1, with 11 bases that match TRBD2. The CDR3 covers 15 residues. Germline CDR1 SGHNT, CDR2 YYREEE (reference sequence). The trim removed 2 bases at V and 8 bases at J, leaving 6 bases unmatched. The CDR3: CASSFSPGLADEQFF. The DNA for the CDR3 is TGTGCCAGCAGCTTTTCTCCGGGACTAGCGGATGAGCAGTTCTTC.

As concerns this clone: Other nucleotide sequences from this sample produce the same CDR3. V is TRBV19 and J is TRBJ2-1; TRBD2 matches 9 bases. This CDR3 comprises 15 residues. The trim removed 3 bases at V and 1 base at J, leaving 1 base unmatched. The germline CDR1 and CDR2 sequences are LNHDA and SQIVND (reference sequence). The CDR3 loop reads CASSIAGGSYNEQFF. The DNA of the CDR3 is TGTGCCAGTAGTATTGCGGGAGGGTCCTACAATGAGCAGTTCTTC.

V is TRBV18 and J is TRBJ2-1, with 11 nucleotides matching TRBD2. This CDR3 contains 15 residues. V lost 2 bases, J lost 9 bases, and 6 bases stayed unmatched. Germline-derived CDR1 and CDR2 are KGHSH and LQKENI. The CDR3 region has the DNA TGTGCCAGCTCACCAATACTAGCGGGAGAGGGTGAGCAGTTCTTC. Its protein product is CASSPILAGEGEQFF. Full variable domain (missing parts from reference TRBV18 and TRBJ2-1): NAGVMQNPRHLVRRRGQEARLRCSPMKGHSHVYWYRQLPEEGLKFMVYLQKENIIDESGMPKERFSAEFPKEGPSILRIQQVVRGDSAAYFCASSPILAGEGEQFFGPGTRLTVL.

The chain combines TRBV18 with TRBJ2-3; 7 bases fit TRBD1. The CDR3 extends over 12 amino acids. Germline CDR1 KGHSH, CDR2 LQKENI. Germline trimming cut 3 bases from V and 6 bases from J; bases unmatched to any gene: 0. Written as DNA, the CDR3 is TGTGCCAGCTCACCGGACAGGGATACGCAGTATTTT. It is translated as CASSPDRDTQYF.

CDR3 sequence reads: CASSSRPTVPGSYEQYF. For the CDR3, the DNA is TGCGCCAGCAGCTCCCGACCGACAGTCCCGGGAAGCTACGAGCAGTACTTC. The chain couples TRBV5-1 to TRBJ2-7, with D possibly being TRBD1 or TRBD2 (5 bases each). Germline V gives CDR1 SGHRS, CDR2 YFSETQ. The CDR3 consists of 17 residues. V lost 3 bases and J 3 bases, leaving 22 bases between the germline ends.

J is TRBJ2-7 and V is TRBV5-1; 8 bases fit TRBD2. Germline trimming cut 0 bases from V and 9 bases from J; bases unmatched to any gene: 11. The germline V gene encodes CDR1 SGHRS and CDR2 YFSETQ. The CDR3 sequence is 15 residues long. For the CDR3, the DNA is TGCGCCAGCAGCTTGGTGTCTAGCGGGCCCCTACGGCAGTACTTC. It specifies CASSLVSSGPLRQYF.

The V gene is TRBV11-2, the J gene TRBJ2-7, with TRBD2 matching over 12 bases. V lost 4 bases, J lost 6 bases, and 7 bases stayed unmatched. The germline V gene has CDR1 SGHAT and CDR2 FQNNGV. This CDR3 has 15 amino acids. CDR3 DNA: TGTGCCAGCAGCTGGTCGACTAGCGGGAGTGGCGAGCAGTACTTC. Its translation: CASSWSTSGSGEQYF.